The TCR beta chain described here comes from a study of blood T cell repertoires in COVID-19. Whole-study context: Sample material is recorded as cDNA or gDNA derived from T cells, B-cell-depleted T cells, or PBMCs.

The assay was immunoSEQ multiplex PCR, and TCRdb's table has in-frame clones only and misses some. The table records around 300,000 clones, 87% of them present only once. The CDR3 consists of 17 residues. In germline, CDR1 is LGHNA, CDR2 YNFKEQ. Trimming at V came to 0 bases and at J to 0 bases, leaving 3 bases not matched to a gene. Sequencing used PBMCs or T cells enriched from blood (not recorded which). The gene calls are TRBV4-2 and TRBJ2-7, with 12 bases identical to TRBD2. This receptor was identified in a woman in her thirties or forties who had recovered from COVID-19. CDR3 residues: CASSQDRLAGASYEQYF. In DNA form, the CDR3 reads TGTGCCAGCAGCCAAGATCGACTAGCGGGAGCCTCCTACGAGCAGTACTTC.